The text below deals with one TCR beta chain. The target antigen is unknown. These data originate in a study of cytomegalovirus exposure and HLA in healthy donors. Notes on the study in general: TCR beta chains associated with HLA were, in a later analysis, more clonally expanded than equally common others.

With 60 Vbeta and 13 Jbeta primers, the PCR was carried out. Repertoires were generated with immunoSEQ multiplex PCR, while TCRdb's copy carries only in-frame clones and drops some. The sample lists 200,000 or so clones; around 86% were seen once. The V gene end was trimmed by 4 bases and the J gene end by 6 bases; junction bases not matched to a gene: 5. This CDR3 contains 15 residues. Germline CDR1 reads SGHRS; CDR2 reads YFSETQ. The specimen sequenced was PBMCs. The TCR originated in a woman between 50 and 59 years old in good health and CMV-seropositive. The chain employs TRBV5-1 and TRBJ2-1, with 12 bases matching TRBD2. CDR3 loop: CASSKLAGGGNEQFF. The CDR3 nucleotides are TGCGCCAGCAGCAAACTAGCGGGAGGCGGCAATGAGCAGTTCTTC.